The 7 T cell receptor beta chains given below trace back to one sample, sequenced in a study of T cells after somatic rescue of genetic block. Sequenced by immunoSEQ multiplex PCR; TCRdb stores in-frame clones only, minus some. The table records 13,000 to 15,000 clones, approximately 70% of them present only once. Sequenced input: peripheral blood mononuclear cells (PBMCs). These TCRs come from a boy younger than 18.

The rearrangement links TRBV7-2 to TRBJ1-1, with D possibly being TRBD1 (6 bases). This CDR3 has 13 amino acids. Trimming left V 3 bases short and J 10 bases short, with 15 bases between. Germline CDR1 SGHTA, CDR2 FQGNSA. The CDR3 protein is CASSLTGYPGAFF. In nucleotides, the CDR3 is TGTGCCAGCAGCTTGACAGGATACCCGGGAGCTTTCTTT.

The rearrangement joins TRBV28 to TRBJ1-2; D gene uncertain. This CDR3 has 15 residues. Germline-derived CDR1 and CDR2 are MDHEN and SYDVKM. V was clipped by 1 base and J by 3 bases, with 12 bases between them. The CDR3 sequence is CASSLLEGPYYGYTF. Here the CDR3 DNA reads TGTGCCAGCAGTTTATTGGAGGGTCCTTACTATGGCTACACCTTC.

CDR3 in DNA: TGCGCCAGCAGCCAAGAGGGCAGCTTTAATGAAAAACTGTTTTTT. It is translated as CASSQEGSFNEKLFF. V is TRBV4-1 and J is TRBJ1-4; D uncertain. V was cut by 0 bases and J by 4 bases, with 9 bases left in between. Germline V gene sequence: CDR1 MGHRA, CDR2 YSYEKL. This CDR3 comprises 15 residues.

The CDR3 bases are TGTGCCAGCAGATGGACAGGGGGCACCGGGGAGCTGTTTTTT. This codes for CASRWTGGTGELFF. This chain links TRBV6-9 with TRBJ2-2, with TRBD1 matching over 10 bases. V was clipped by 6 bases and J by 4 bases; unmatched bases: 2. CDR1 and CDR2 from the germline V gene are MNHGY and SVAAGI. This CDR3 region has 14 residues.

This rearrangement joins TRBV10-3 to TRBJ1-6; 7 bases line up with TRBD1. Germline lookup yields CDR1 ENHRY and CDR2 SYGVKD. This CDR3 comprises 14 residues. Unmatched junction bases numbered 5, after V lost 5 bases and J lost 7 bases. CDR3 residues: CAISPTGANSPLHF. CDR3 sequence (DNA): TGTGCCATCAGTCCCACAGGGGCGAATTCACCCCTCCACTTT.

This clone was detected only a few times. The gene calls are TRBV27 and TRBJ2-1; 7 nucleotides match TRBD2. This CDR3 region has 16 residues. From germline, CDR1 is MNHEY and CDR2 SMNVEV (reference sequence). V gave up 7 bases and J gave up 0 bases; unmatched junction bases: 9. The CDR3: CASIQRRGSSYNEQFF. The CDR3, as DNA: TGTGCCAGCATCCAAAGGCGGGGGAGCTCCTACAATGAGCAGTTCTTC.

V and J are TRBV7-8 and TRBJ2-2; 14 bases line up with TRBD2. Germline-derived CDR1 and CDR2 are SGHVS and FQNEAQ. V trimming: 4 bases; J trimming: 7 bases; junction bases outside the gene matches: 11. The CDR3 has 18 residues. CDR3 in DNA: TGTGCCAGCAGCTCCCCGGGACTAGCGGGAGATAGCGGCGGGGAGCTGTTTTTT. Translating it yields CASSSPGLAGDSGGELFF.